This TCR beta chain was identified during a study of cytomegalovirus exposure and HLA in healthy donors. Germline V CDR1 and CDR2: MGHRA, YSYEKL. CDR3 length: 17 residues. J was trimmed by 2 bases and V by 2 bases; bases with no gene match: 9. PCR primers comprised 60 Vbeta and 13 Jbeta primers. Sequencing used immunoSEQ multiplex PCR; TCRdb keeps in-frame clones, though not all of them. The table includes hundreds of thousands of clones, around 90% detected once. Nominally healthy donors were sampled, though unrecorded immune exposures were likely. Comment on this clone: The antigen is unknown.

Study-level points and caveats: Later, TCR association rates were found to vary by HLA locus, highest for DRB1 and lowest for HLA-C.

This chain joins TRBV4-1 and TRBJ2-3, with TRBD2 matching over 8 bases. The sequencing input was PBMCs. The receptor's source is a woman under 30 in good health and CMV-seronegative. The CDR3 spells CASSQQLAVPHTDTQYF. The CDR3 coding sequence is TGCGCCAGCAGCCAACAACTAGCGGTTCCCCACACAGATACGCAGTATTTT.